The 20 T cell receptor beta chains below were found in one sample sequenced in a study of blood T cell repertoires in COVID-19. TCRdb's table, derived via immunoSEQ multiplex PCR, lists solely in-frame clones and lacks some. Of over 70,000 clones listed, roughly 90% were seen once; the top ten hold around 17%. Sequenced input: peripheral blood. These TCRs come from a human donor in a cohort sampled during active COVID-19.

The CDR3 region is CASTLRTHSNQPQHF. In nucleotides, the CDR3 is TGTGCCAGTACCCTTAGGACACATAGCAATCAGCCCCAGCATTTT. The chain has TRBV19 and TRBJ1-5, with D perhaps matching TRBD1 (5 bases). Trimming stripped 7 bases from V and 0 bases from J, with 13 bases between. The CDR3 length is 15 residues. The V gene's germline CDR1 is LNHDA and CDR2 SQIVND (reference sequence).

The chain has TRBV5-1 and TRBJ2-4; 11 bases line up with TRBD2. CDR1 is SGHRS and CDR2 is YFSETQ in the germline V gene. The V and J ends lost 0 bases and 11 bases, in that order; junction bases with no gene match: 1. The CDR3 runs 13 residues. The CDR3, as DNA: TGCGCCAGCAGCTTGGAGACTAGCGGGGTTCAGTACTTC. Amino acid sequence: CASSLETSGVQYF.

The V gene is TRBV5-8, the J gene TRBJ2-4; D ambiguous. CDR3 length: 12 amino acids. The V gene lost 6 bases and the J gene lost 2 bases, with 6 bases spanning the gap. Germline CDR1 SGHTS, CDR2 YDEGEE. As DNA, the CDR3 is TGTGCCAGCACCGTAACCAAAAACATTCAGTACTTC. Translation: CASTVTKNIQYF.

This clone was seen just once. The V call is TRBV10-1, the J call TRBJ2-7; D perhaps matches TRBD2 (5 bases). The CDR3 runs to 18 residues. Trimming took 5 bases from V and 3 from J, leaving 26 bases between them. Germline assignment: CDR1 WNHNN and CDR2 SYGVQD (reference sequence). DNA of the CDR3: TGCGCCAGCAGTAAGGCCCCGATCAAACCAGAGGGAAACTACGAGCAGTACTTC. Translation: CASSKAPIKPEGNYEQYF.

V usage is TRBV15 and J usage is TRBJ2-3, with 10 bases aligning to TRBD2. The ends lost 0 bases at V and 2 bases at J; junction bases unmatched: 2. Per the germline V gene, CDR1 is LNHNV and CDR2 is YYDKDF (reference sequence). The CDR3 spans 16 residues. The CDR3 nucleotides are TGTGCCACCAGCAGAGAACTAGCGGGGACCACAGATACGCAGTATTTT. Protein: CATSRELAGTTDTQYF.

CDR3 protein: CASSEKQAEQYF. CDR3 sequence (DNA): TGTGCCAGCAGTGAGAAACAGGCCGAGCAGTACTTC. The rearrangement uses TRBV2 and TRBJ2-7, with D maybe TRBD1 (5 bases). CDR1 SNHLY and CDR2 FYNNEI come from the germline V gene. V was clipped by 3 bases and J by 6 bases, with 9 bases between them. The CDR3 is 12 residues long.

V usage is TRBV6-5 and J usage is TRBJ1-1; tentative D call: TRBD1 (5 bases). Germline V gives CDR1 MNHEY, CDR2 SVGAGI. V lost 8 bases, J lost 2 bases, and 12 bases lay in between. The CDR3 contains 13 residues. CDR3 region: CASSRGFNTEAFF. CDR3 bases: TGTGCCAGCTCAAGGGGCTTTAACACTGAAGCTTTCTTT.

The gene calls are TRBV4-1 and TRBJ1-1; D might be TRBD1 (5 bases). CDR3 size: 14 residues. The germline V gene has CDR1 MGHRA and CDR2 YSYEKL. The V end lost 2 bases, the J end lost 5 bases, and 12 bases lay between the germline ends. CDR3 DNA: TGCGCCAGCAGCCAATCCAGGGATGGAACTGAAGCTTTCTTT. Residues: CASSQSRDGTEAFF.

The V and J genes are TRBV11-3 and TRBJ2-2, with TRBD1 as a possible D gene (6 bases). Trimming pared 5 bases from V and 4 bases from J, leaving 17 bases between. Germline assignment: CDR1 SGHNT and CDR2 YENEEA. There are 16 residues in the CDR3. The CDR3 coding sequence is TGTGCCAGCAGCATCTCCGGGACAAAAATCACCGGGGAGCTGTTTTTT. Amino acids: CASSISGTKITGELFF.

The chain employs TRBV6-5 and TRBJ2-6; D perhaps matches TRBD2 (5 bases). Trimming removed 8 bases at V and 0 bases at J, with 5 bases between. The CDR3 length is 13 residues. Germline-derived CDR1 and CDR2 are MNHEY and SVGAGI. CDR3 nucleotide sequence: TGTGCCAGCGGGAGCTCTGGGGCCAACGTCCTGACTTTC. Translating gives CASGSSGANVLTF.

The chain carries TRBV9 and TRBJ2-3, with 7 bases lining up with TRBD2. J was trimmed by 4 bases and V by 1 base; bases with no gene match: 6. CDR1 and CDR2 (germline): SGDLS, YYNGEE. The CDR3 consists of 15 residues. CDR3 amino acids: CASSVREGQADTQYF. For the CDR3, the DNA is TGTGCCAGCAGCGTAAGGGAGGGGCAAGCAGATACGCAGTATTTT.

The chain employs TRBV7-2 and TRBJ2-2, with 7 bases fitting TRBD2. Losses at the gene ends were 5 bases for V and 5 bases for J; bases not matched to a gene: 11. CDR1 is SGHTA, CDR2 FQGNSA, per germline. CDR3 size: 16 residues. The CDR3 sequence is CASSAAWGRGTGELFF. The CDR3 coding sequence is TGTGCCAGCAGCGCTGCTTGGGGGAGGGGTACCGGGGAGCTGTTTTTT.

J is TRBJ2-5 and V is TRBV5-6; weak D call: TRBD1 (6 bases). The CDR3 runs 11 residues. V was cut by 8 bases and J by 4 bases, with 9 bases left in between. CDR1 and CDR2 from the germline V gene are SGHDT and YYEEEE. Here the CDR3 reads CASGQSETQYF. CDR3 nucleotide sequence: TGTGCCAGTGGACAGTCAGAGACCCAGTACTTC.

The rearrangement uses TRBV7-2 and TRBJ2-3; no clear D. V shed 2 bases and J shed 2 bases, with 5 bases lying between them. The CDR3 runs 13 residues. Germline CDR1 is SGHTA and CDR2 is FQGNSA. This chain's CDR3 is CASSLQNTDTQYF. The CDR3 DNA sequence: TGTGCCAGCAGCTTACAGAACACAGATACGCAGTATTTT.

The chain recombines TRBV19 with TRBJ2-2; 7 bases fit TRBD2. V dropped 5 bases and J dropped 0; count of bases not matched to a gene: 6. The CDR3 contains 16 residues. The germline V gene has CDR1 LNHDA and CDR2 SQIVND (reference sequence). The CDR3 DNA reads TGTGCCAGTAGTCCTGCGGCGGGAGCGAACACCGGGGAGCTGTTTTTT. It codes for CASSPAAGANTGELFF.

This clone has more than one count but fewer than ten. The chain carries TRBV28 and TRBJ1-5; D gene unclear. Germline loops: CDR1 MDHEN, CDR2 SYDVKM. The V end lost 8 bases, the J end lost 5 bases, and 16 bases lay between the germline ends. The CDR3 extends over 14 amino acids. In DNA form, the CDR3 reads TGTGCCAGCCGCTCCAGAGGCTGGGATCAGCCCCAGCATTTT. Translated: CASRSRGWDQPQHF.

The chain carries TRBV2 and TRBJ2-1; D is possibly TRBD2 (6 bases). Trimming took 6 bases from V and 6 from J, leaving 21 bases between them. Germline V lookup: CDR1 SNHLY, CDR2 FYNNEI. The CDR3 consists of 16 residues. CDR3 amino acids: CASRPPGEAAGNEQFF. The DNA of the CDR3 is TGTGCCAGCAGGCCTCCGGGGGAGGCAGCGGGCAATGAGCAGTTCTTC.

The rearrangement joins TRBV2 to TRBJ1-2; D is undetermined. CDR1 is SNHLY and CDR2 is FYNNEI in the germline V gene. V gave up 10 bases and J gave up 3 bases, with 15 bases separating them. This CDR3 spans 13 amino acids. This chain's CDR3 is CATSPAEYYGYTF. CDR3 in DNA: TGTGCCACCAGCCCCGCGGAATACTATGGCTACACCTTC.

The CDR3 coding sequence is TGCAGCGTTGAAGAAGGGGGCCGCAATCAGCCCCAGCATTTT. Protein: CSVEEGGRNQPQHF. This chain joins TRBV29-1 and TRBJ1-5; TRBD1 agrees at 7 bases. Trimming took 0 bases from V and 2 from J; bases not matched to a gene: 1. From germline, CDR1 is SQVTM and CDR2 ANQGSEA. The CDR3 totals 14 residues.

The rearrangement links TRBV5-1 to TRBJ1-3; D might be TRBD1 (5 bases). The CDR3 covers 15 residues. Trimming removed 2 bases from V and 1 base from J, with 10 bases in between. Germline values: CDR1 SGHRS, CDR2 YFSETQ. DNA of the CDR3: TGCGCCAGCAGCTTAGACAGCCCATCTGGAAACACCATATATTTT. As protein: CASSLDSPSGNTIYF.